This is a list of T cell receptor beta chains from one sample in a study of shared clonotypes between healthy human individuals. Clones were read by immunoSEQ multiplex PCR, and TCRdb kept only the in-frame ones, dropping some. This table has under 850,000 clones, about two thirds appearing once. The specimen was memory CD4+ T cells sorted from blood. These receptors were collected from a young woman in good health. Both conserved end residues are part of each CDR3. A D gene is named only where the DNA matches it firmly. A clone size is listed for some rows: how often the clone was seen (once, few, many), or a class if it is expanded.

d_gene	v_gene	j_gene	abundance	CDR3aa	CDR3nt
.	TRBV5-1	TRBJ2-5	.	CASGPGHQETQYF	TGCGCCAGCGGGCCGGGACACCAAGAGACCCAGTACTTC
.	TRBV7-2	TRBJ2-2	.	CASSLASDLTGELFF	TGTGCCAGCAGCTTAGCCTCCGACCTCACCGGGGAGCTGTTTTTT
TRBD1	TRBV7-8	TRBJ1-2	few	CASSSRTGANYGYTF	TGTGCCAGCAGCTCCCGGACAGGGGCGAACTATGGCTACACCTTC
.	TRBV7-2	TRBJ2-7	.	CASSPYRGEQYF	TGTGCCAGCAGCCCATACCGGGGCGAGCAGTACTTC
.	TRBV19	TRBJ2-1	.	CASSRLEGFYNEQFF	TGTGCCAGTAGTAGGTTGGAGGGCTTTTACAATGAGCAGTTCTTC
.	TRBV9	TRBJ2-2	.	CASSWSSNTGELFF	TGTGCCAGCAGTTGGAGCTCGAACACCGGGGAGCTGTTTTTT
.	TRBV5-6	TRBJ1-1	few	CASSLTANMNTEAFF	TGTGCCAGCAGCTTAACCGCAAACATGAACACTGAAGCTTTCTTT
.	TRBV7-2	TRBJ2-3	.	CASSFPSGVDTQYF	TGTGCCAGCAGCTTCCCATCCGGGGTAGATACGCAGTATTTT
TRBD2	TRBV11-2	TRBJ2-1	few	CASSTGTSGSSYNEQFF	TGTGCCAGCAGCACCGGGACTAGCGGGAGTTCCTACAATGAGCAGTTCTTC
TRBD2	TRBV9	TRBJ2-1	.	CASSPWTSGLLRNNEQFF	TGTGCCAGCAGCCCCTGGACTAGCGGGTTATTGAGGAACAATGAGCAGTTCTTC
.	TRBV6-1	TRBJ2-2	.	CASSAFPTGELFF	TGTGCCAGCAGTGCCTTCCCGACCGGGGAGCTGTTTTTT
TRBD2	TRBV18	TRBJ2-1	.	CASSRSGSLDNEQFF	TGTGCCAGCTCACGTAGCGGGAGTCTGGACAATGAGCAGTTCTTC
TRBD2	TRBV5-1	TRBJ2-1	.	CASSSSSGTYNEQFF	TGCGCCAGCAGCTCCTCTAGCGGAACCTACAATGAGCAGTTCTTC
TRBD1	TRBV5-1	TRBJ2-7	.	CASSPGDRGRVNEQYF	TGCGCCAGCAGCCCGGGGGACAGGGGGCGGGTAAACGAGCAGTACTTC
.	TRBV28	TRBJ1-5	.	CASSRSGLTKRGNQPQHF	TGTGCCAGCAGCCGATCGGGACTCACGAAAAGGGGCAATCAGCCCCAGCATTTT
.	TRBV6-1	TRBJ2-3	.	CASSRSTDTQYF	TGTGCCAGCAGTCGGAGCACAGATACGCAGTATTTT
TRBD2	TRBV5-6	TRBJ2-7	many	CASSLVLAGGIEQYF	TGTGCCAGCAGCTTGGTTCTAGCGGGAGGGATCGAGCAGTACTTC
.	TRBV19	TRBJ2-3	.	CASSTQGPADTQYF	TGTGCCAGTAGTACGCAGGGGCCGGCAGATACGCAGTATTTT
TRBD1	TRBV11-3	TRBJ2-2	.	CASSARQGAAGELFF	TGTGCCAGCAGCGCCCGACAGGGGGCTGCCGGGGAGCTGTTTTTT
.	TRBV30	TRBJ2-3	.	CAWSVGNTDTQYF	TGTGCCTGGAGTGTAGGCAACACAGATACGCAGTATTTT
.	TRBV6-1	TRBJ1-5	once	CASSEIFGQPQHF	TGTGCCAGCAGTGAAATTTTTGGTCAGCCCCAGCATTTT
.	TRBV28	TRBJ2-7	.	CASSSSSTGFSEQYF	TGTGCCAGCAGTTCCTCCTCGACAGGATTCTCCGAGCAGTACTTC
.	TRBV6-5	TRBJ2-7	.	CASSYGRALEQYF	TGTGCCAGCAGTTATGGACGGGCTCTGGAGCAGTACTTC
TRBD2	TRBV5-5	TRBJ2-1	.	CASSLREGPMLVYNEQFF	TGTGCCAGCAGCTTGCGGGAGGGCCCAATGTTAGTTTACAATGAGCAGTTCTTC
TRBD1	TRBV10-3	TRBJ2-7	once	CAITAEQGAYEQYF	TGTGCCATCACTGCGGAACAGGGGGCCTACGAGCAGTACTTC
TRBD1	TRBV10-1	TRBJ2-7	.	CASSRAPGQGSYEQYF	TGCGCCAGCAGTCGTGCGCCGGGACAGGGAAGCTACGAGCAGTACTTC
.	TRBV28	TRBJ2-7	.	CASSPRGSLSYEQYF	TGTGCCAGCAGCCCCAGGGGATCCCTCTCCTACGAGCAGTACTTC
.	TRBV29-1	TRBJ1-1	.	CSVESGSGTEAFF	TGCAGCGTTGAGTCAGGTAGCGGGACTGAAGCTTTCTTT
.	TRBV9	TRBJ2-1	.	CASSATGKVGNEQFF	TGTGCCAGCAGCGCGACCGGGAAGGTGGGCAATGAGCAGTTCTTC
.	TRBV7-2	TRBJ2-5	.	CASSDGTLRETQYF	TGTGCCAGCAGCGACGGGACTCTCCGGGAGACCCAGTACTTC
TRBD1	TRBV5-1	TRBJ2-2	.	CASSLARTGYGELFF	TGCGCCAGCAGCTTGGCCCGGACAGGGTACGGGGAGCTGTTTTTT
TRBD2	TRBV28	TRBJ2-3	.	CASSPPGLAGDHTDTQYF	TGTGCCAGCAGTCCCCCGGGACTAGCGGGAGACCACACAGATACGCAGTATTTT
.	TRBV5-4	TRBJ2-1	few	CASSLWRNEQFF	TGTGCCAGCAGCTTGTGGAGGAATGAGCAGTTCTTC
.	TRBV6-6	TRBJ2-7	.	CASSSPPGYEQYF	TGTGCCAGCAGTTCACCACCAGGCTACGAGCAGTACTTC
.	TRBV6-1	TRBJ2-2	.	CASSDRNTGELFF	TGTGCCAGCAGTGACAGAAACACCGGGGAGCTGTTTTTT
TRBD2	TRBV28	TRBJ2-1	.	CASSIGGFAEQFF	TGTGCCAGCAGTATCGGGGGGTTTGCTGAGCAGTTCTTC
.	TRBV29-1	TRBJ1-2	.	CSAGPLGSYGYTF	TGCAGCGCTGGGCCCCTGGGCAGCTATGGCTACACCTTC
.	TRBV27	TRBJ2-6	.	CARTTGANVLTF	TGTGCCAGAACAACTGGGGCCAACGTCCTGACTTTC
.	TRBV1	TRBJ2-1	.	CTSSGVSSYNEQFF	TGCACCAGCAGCGGGGTTTCCTCCTACAATGAGCAGTTCTTC
TRBD2	TRBV9	TRBJ2-1	.	CASSLRTSRGSEQFF	TGTGCCAGCAGCTTGCGGACTAGCCGGGGGAGTGAGCAGTTCTTC
TRBD2	TRBV5-4	TRBJ2-1	.	CASSLAGGRDNEQFF	TGTGCCAGCAGCCTAGCGGGAGGGAGAGACAATGAGCAGTTCTTC
.	TRBV28	TRBJ1-2	.	CASKRLGFTRGRPSGYTF	TGTGCCAGCAAGAGGTTGGGATTCACCAGGGGCCGACCCTCAGGCTACACCTTC
.	TRBV29-1	TRBJ2-1	.	CSGGIAGSSYNEQFF	TGCAGCGGGGGGATAGCCGGGAGTTCCTACAATGAGCAGTTCTTC
.	TRBV7-9	TRBJ2-6	.	CASSLKGSGANVLTF	TGTGCCAGCAGCTTAAAGGGATCTGGGGCCAACGTCCTGACTTTC
TRBD2	TRBV14	TRBJ2-3	.	CASSSLAGSPDTQYF	TGTGCCAGCAGCTCACTAGCGGGAAGCCCAGATACGCAGTATTTT
.	TRBV19	TRBJ1-5	.	CASSAGGNQPQHF	TGTGCCAGTAGTGCAGGGGGCAATCAGCCCCAGCATTTT